The clone carrying this T cell receptor beta chain was seen ten or more times. What it binds is unknown. The sample comes from a study of T cells after yellow fever vaccination. Broader study findings: Among all clonotypes, a small share was observed in both CD4 and CD8 compartments. It was the secondary response that reached its peak faster, day 5 versus 15, but it was weaker. Among primary-vaccination clones, most reappeared after the booster, at 96% for CD4 and 88% for CD8.

Germline loops: CDR1 SEHNR, CDR2 FQNEAQ (reference sequence). The CDR3 sequence is 17 residues long. With 5 bases clipped from V and 4 bases from J, the junction kept 11 bases outside the gene matches. Each CDR3 protein is one row after TCRdb ran MiXCR on the 5' RACE reads. The sample includes 250,000 or so distinct CDR3 sequences, roughly 4% of them seen just once. This clonotype was sampled from a man between 18 and 29 years old who received the YFV17D yellow fever vaccine. The chain joins TRBV7-9 to TRBJ2-3; 11 bases align to TRBD2. This specimen was PBMCs, taken 15 days after the yellow fever booster vaccination. The CDR3 loop is CASSVRLAGFQADTQYF. The DNA for the CDR3 is TGTGCCAGCAGCGTGCGACTAGCGGGGTTCCAAGCAGATACGCAGTATTTT.